These 10 T cell receptor beta chains came from one sample sequenced in a study of early T cells in non-severe SARS-CoV-2 infection. TCRdb recomputed calls from the 5' RACE reads with MiXCR, one row per CDR3 protein. The sample lists around 70,000 distinct CDR3 sequences, 10% seen once, with about a sixth in the top ten. This material consisted of whole blood, taken at baseline. These receptors originate from an adult who was a healthcare worker with PCR-confirmed SARS-CoV-2 infection or an uninfected control (not recorded which).

DNA of the CDR3: TGTGCCATCAGTCCTAACCTCCTGGCCTACGAGCAGTACTTC. It yields the protein CAISPNLLAYEQYF. The chain has TRBV10-3 and TRBJ2-7, with D unresolved. The CDR3 is 14 residues long. The germline V gene has CDR1 ENHRY and CDR2 SYGVKD. The V gene lost 5 bases and the J gene lost 2 bases, with 13 bases spanning the gap.

For this clonotype: A much larger clone differs from this one at a single base, so this may be a read error. This chain connects TRBV28 to TRBJ2-3; 8 bases are shared with TRBD1. The CDR3 extends over 15 amino acids. Germline V gives CDR1 MDHEN, CDR2 SYDVKM. The CDR3 nucleotides are TGTGTCAGCAGCCGTACAGGGGGACCAACCGATACGCAGTATTTT. It encodes CVSSRTGGPTDTQYF.

V gene TRBV29-1 combines with J gene TRBJ2-1; D is possibly TRBD1 or TRBD2 (7 bases each). Trimming removed 0 bases at V and 6 bases at J, with 15 bases between. The CDR3 consists of 15 residues. The germline gives CDR1 SQVTM, CDR2 ANQGSEA. The chain's CDR3 is CSVEDVAGGVNEQFF. The CDR3 DNA is TGCAGCGTTGAAGATGTGGCAGGGGGGGTCAATGAGCAGTTCTTC.

There are many counts of this clonotype. J is TRBJ1-1 and V is TRBV15, with D uncertain. V was trimmed by 1 base and J by 1 base, leaving 4 bases between them. The CDR3 has 13 amino acids. Germline V gives CDR1 LNHNV, CDR2 YYDKDF (reference sequence). The chain's CDR3 is CATSRGRNTEAFF. The CDR3 nucleotides read TGTGCCACCAGCAGAGGCCGGAACACTGAAGCTTTCTTT.

The chain employs TRBV5-6 and TRBJ1-1, with D possibly being TRBD1 (6 bases). The germline V and J ends were trimmed by 4 bases and 4 bases, with 14 bases remaining between them. The CDR3 is 14 amino acids. Germline loops: CDR1 SGHDT, CDR2 YYEEEE. CDR3 nucleotide sequence: TGTGCCAGCAGCATCAGGGGTGGTGTCACTGAAGCTTTCTTT. It translates to CASSIRGGVTEAFF.

The chain couples TRBV7-2 to TRBJ2-7, with 8 bases fitting TRBD2. The CDR3 extends over 15 amino acids. Trimming took 2 bases from V and 4 from J; bases not matched to a gene: 7. Germline CDR1 reads SGHTA; CDR2 reads FQGNSA. Here the CDR3 DNA reads TGTGCCAGCAGCTTATCCAGAGCGGGAGTATACGAGCAGTACTTC. Translated, it gives CASSLSRAGVYEQYF. Full variable domain (missing parts from reference TRBV7-2 and TRBJ2-7): GAGVSQSPSNKVTEKGKDVELRCDPISGHTALYWYRQSLGQGLEFLIYFQGNSAPDKSGLPSDRFSAERTGGSVSTLTIQRTQQEDSAVYLCASSLSRAGVYEQYFGPGTRLTVT.

To note about this clonotype: An end of the junction does not agree with germline; a read error may underlie this. The chain combines TRBV6-2 or TRBV6-3 with TRBJ2-6; a possible D gene is TRBD1 (5 bases). CDR3 length: 15 amino acids. In germline, CDR1 is MNHEY, CDR2 SVGEGT. The CDR3 DNA follows: TGTACCAGCTCCCCCCAGGGTTCTGGGGCCAACGTCCTGACTTTC. Translation: CTSSPQGSGANVLTF.

Many counts were recorded for this clonotype. The V call is TRBV6-1, the J call TRBJ1-2; 11 nucleotides match TRBD1. V shed 6 bases, J shed 8 bases, and the junction held 5 bases outside the gene matches. The CDR3 spans 13 residues. Germline assignment: CDR1 MNHNS and CDR2 SASEGT. Here the CDR3 reads CASREDRGQGYTF. CDR3 nucleotide sequence: TGTGCCAGCAGGGAGGACAGGGGGCAAGGCTACACCTTC.

This clonotype was seen repeatedly, ten times or more. This chain uses TRBV5-1 with TRBJ2-5, with no clear D. The germline V gene has CDR1 SGHRS and CDR2 YFSETQ. Trimming removed 4 bases at V and 4 bases at J, with 5 bases between. The CDR3 consists of 11 residues. As DNA, the CDR3 is TGCGCCAGCAGCCCCGGAGAGACCCAGTACTTC. Translating it yields CASSPGETQYF.

There are a few counts of this clonotype. The CDR3 spells CASSYSNLPEQYF. DNA for the CDR3: TGTGCCAGCAGTTACTCGAACCTCCCCGAGCAGTACTTC. The chain has TRBV6-2 or TRBV6-3 and TRBJ2-7; no reliable D call. The CDR3 length is 13 residues. The V end lost 0 bases, the J end lost 6 bases, and 9 bases lay between the germline ends. CDR1 and CDR2 from the germline V gene are MNHEY and SVGEGT.